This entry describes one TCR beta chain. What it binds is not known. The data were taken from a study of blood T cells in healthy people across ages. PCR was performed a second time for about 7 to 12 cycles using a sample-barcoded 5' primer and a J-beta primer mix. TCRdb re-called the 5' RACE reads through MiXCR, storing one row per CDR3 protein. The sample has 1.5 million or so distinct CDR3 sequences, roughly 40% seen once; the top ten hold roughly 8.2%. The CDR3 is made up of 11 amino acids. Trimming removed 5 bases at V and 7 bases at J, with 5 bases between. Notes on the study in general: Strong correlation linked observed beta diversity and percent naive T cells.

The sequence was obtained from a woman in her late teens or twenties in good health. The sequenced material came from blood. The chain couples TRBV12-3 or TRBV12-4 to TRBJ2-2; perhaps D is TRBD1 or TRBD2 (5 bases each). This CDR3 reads CASSGGGELFF. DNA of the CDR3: TGTGCCAGCAGTGGGGGCGGGGAGCTGTTTTTT.